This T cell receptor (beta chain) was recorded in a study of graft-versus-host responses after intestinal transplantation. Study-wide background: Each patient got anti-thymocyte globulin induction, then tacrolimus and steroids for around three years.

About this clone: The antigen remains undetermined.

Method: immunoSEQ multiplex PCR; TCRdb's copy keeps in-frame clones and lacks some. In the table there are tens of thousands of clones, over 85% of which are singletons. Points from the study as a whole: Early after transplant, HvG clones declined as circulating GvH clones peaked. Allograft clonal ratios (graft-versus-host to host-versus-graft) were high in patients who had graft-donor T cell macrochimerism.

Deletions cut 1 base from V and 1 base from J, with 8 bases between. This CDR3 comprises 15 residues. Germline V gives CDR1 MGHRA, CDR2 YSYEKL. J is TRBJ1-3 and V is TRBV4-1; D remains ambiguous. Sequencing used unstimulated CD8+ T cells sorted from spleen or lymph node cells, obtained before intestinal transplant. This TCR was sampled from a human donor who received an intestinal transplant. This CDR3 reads CASSQVLQSGNTIYF. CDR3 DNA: TGCGCCAGCAGCCAAGTTTTGCAGTCTGGAAACACCATATATTTT.